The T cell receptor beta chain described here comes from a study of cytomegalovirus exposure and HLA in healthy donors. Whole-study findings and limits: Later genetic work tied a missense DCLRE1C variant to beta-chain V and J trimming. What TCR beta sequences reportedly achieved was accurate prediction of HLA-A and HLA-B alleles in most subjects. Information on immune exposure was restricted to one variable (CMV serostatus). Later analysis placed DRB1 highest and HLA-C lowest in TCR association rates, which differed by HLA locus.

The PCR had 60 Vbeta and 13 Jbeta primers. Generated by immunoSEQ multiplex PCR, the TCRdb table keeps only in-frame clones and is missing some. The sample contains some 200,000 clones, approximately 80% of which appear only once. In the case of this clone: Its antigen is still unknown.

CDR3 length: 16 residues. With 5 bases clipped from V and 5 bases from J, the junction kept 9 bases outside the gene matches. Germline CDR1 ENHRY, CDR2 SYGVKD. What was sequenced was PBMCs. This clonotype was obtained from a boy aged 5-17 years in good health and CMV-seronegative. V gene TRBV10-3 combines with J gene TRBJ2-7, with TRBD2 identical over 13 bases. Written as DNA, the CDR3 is TGTGCCATCAGTAATACCACTAGCGGGAGGGCCAACGAGCAGTACTTC. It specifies CAISNTTSGRANEQYF.